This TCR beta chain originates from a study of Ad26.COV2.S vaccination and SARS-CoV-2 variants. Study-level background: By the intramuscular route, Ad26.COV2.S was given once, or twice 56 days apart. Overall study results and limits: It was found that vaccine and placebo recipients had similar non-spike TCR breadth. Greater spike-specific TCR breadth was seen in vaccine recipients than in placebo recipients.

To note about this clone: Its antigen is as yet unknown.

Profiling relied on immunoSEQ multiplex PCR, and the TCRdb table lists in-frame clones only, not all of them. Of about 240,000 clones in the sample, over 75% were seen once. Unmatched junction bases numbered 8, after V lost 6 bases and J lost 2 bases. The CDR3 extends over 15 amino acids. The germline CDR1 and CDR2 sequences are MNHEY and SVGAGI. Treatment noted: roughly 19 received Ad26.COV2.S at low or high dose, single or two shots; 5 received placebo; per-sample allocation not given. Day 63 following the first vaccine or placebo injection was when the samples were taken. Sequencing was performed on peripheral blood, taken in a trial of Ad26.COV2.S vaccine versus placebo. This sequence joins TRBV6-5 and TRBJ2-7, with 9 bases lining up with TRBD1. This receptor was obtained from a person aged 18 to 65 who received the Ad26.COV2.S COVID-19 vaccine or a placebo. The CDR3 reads CASSREGQGTYEQYF. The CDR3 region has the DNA TGTGCCAGCAGCCGTGAGGGACAGGGAACCTACGAGCAGTACTTC.